These 11 T cell receptor beta chains came from one sample sequenced in a study of response to subunit inactivated influenza vaccine. Each CDR3 protein gets one entry after TCRdb re-called the RT-PCR reads with MiXCR. The table has a few hundred thousand distinct CDR3 sequences, less than 25% seen once. The sequences come from PBMCs from blood, collected around 22 months after vaccination. All receptors derive from a man in his fifties or sixties who received an inactivated influenza vaccine.

This clonotype was recorded a few times. This chain links TRBV6-1 with TRBJ1-5, with 12 bases fitting TRBD1. This CDR3 comprises 16 residues. J gave up 2 bases and V 6 bases, and 5 bases lay outside the gene matches. In germline, CDR1 is MNHNS, CDR2 SASEGT. The chain's CDR3 is CASRLGTGGGNQPQHF. The CDR3 nucleotides are TGTGCCAGCAGGCTCGGGACAGGGGGCGGCAATCAGCCCCAGCATTTT.

This clonotype appeared many times. J is TRBJ1-2 and V is TRBV29-1; 9 bases map to TRBD1. CDR1 and CDR2 from the germline V gene are SQVTM and ANQGSEA. The CDR3 consists of 13 residues. V was clipped by 0 bases and J by 8 bases; unmatched bases: 4. The DNA of the CDR3 is TGCAGCGTTGAAGAAACAGGACAGGGGGGCTACACCTTC. It specifies CSVEETGQGGYTF.

The chain couples TRBV4-1 to TRBJ2-7; D is uncertain. Trimming left V 0 bases short and J 1 base short, with 13 bases between. Germline V gives CDR1 MGHRA, CDR2 YSYEKL. The CDR3 contains 16 residues. The CDR3 loop is CASSQEFMVGSYEQYF. CDR3 DNA sequence: TGCGCCAGCAGCCAAGAGTTCATGGTCGGGTCCTACGAGCAGTACTTC.

The table lists this clonotype with many counts. This chain uses TRBV5-6 with TRBJ1-2, with unresolved D. The germline CDR1 and CDR2 sequences are SGHDT and YYEEEE. The CDR3 spans 12 residues. V lost 6 bases and J lost 2, with 8 bases in between. CDR3 loop: CASTWLNYGYTF. The CDR3, as DNA: TGTGCCAGCACCTGGTTGAACTATGGCTACACCTTC.

The chain joins TRBV15 to TRBJ1-5, with D unresolved. The CDR3 consists of 12 residues. V lost 4 bases to trimming and J lost 8 bases, with 9 bases between them. Germline loops: CDR1 LNHNV, CDR2 YYDKDF (reference sequence). The CDR3 spells CATSKPREPQHF. As DNA, the CDR3 is TGTGCCACCAGCAAACCAAGGGAGCCCCAGCATTTT.

The V and J genes are TRBV28 and TRBJ2-2; D unresolved. This CDR3 is built from 15 residues. Between the trimmed V and J ends, which lost 0 bases and 1 base, there was a span of 6 bases. Germline V lookup: CDR1 MDHEN, CDR2 SYDVKM. The CDR3 DNA reads as TGTGCCAGCAGTTTATGGGGGAAGAACACCGGGGAGCTGTTTTTT. As protein: CASSLWGKNTGELFF.

This clonotype was counted ten times or more. DNA of the CDR3: TGTGCCAGCAGTGTAAACGCGGCGGCGGGGGTAGGCTACACCTTC. Amino acids: CASSVNAAAGVGYTF. The gene calls are TRBV25-1 and TRBJ1-2; tentatively, D is TRBD1 (5 bases). CDR1 MGHDK and CDR2 SYGVNS come from the germline V gene. This CDR3 spans 15 amino acids. The ends were cut back, 4 bases at V and 8 bases at J, with 20 bases in the middle.

This clonotype was observed a handful of times. This rearrangement joins TRBV5-1 to TRBJ1-2, with D possibly matching TRBD1 (5 bases). Germline CDR1 is SGHRS and CDR2 is YFSETQ. The V gene lost 3 bases and the J gene lost 5 bases, with 8 bases spanning the gap. This CDR3 is built from 12 residues. Here the CDR3 reads CASSSTEYGYTF. The CDR3 DNA reads TGCGCCAGCAGCTCGACAGAGTATGGCTACACCTTC.

This clonotype has only a few counts. CDR3 in DNA: TGCGCCAGCAGAACTGGTGGTAACTCTGGAAACACCATATATTTT. It is translated as CASRTGGNSGNTIYF. The rearrangement links TRBV5-1 to TRBJ1-3; D gene uncertain. The germline gives CDR1 SGHRS, CDR2 YFSETQ. This CDR3 contains 15 residues. With 5 bases removed from V and 0 bases from J, the gap between germline ends came to 12 bases. Combining the CDR3 with reference TRBV5-1 and TRBJ1-3 gives the whole variable domain KAGVTQTPRYLIKTRGQQVTLSCSPISGHRSVSWYQQTPGQGLQFLFEYFSETQRNKGNFPGRFSGRQFSNSRSEMNVSTLELGDSALYLCASRTGGNSGNTIYFGEGSWLTVV.

The chain has TRBV19 and TRBJ1-1; 8 bases fit TRBD1. V lost 4 bases and J lost 1; bases outside the gene matches: 8. CDR3 size: 16 residues. The germline CDR1 and CDR2 sequences are LNHDA and SQIVND (reference sequence). The CDR3: CASSRPRQGPNTEAFF. The CDR3 DNA reads as TGTGCCAGTAGTAGACCGCGACAGGGGCCGAACACTGAAGCTTTCTTT.

This chain links TRBV27 with TRBJ1-1; D possibly corresponds to TRBD1 (5 bases). There are 11 residues in the CDR3. The germline V gene has CDR1 MNHEY and CDR2 SMNVEV (reference sequence). V was shortened by 8 bases and J by 7 bases, with 11 bases between the two germline ends. The CDR3 is CASGARDEAFF. In DNA, the CDR3 is TGTGCCAGCGGGGCCCGAGATGAAGCTTTCTTT.